These 4 T cell receptor beta chains were all obtained from the same sample, sequenced in a study of CD8+CD57+ T cells in acquired aplastic anemia. The use of genomic DNA as template underpinned the TCR beta VDJ and CDR3 profiling. TCRdb fed the reads into MiXCR, producing one record per CDR3 protein. The data hold 150,000 to 200,000 distinct CDR3 sequences, with about 64% observed a single time. Source material: sorted CD4+, CD8+, or CD8+CD57+ T cells (not recorded which) from PBMCs. The origin of the receptors is a human donor with severe aplastic anemia or a healthy control (not recorded which).

This clonotype is medium-sized in the sample. The chain joins TRBV15 to TRBJ1-3; perhaps TRBD1 as D (5 bases). There are 15 residues in the CDR3. V was pared by 7 bases and J by 0 bases, with 13 bases between. Germline CDR1 LNHNV, CDR2 YYDKDF (reference sequence). In DNA, the CDR3 is TGTGCCACCACCGACCGACAGCTCTCTGGAAACACCATATATTTT. Its protein product is CATTDRQLSGNTIYF. Using reference TRBV15 and TRBJ1-3 for the parts outside the CDR3, the full variable domain is DAMVIQNPRYQVTQFGKPVTLSCSQTLNHNVMYWYQQKSSQAPKLLFHYYDKDFNNEADTPDNFQSRRPNTSFCFLDIRSPGLGDTAMYLCATTDRQLSGNTIYFGEGSWLTVV.

This clonotype was seen ten or more times. The chain has TRBV7-3 and TRBJ1-2, with D maybe TRBD1 (5 bases). This CDR3 has 14 residues. Germline V gene sequence: CDR1 SGHTA, CDR2 FQGTGA. V gave up 5 bases and J gave up 5 bases, with 15 bases separating them. CDR3 loop: CASSDRGPAYGYTF. As DNA, the CDR3 is TGTGCCAGCAGCGACCGGGGACCGGCATATGGCTACACCTTC.

The V gene is TRBV7-9, the J gene TRBJ2-7; tentatively, D is TRBD1 (5 bases). The CDR3 runs 14 residues. The germline V gene has CDR1 SEHNR and CDR2 FQNEAQ (reference sequence). V was pared by 9 bases and J by 1 base, with 16 bases between. CDR3 protein: CASRLTVTSYEQYF. Written as DNA, the CDR3 is TGTGCCAGTAGATTGACAGTTACGTCCTACGAGCAGTACTTC.

The table lists this clonotype with many counts. The gene calls are TRBV30 and TRBJ1-6, with D possibly TRBD1 on 5 matching bases. The CDR3 is made up of 15 amino acids. Trimming stripped 0 bases from V and 8 bases from J, with 14 bases between. Germline CDR1 is GTSNPN and CDR2 is SVGIG (reference sequence). Here the CDR3 DNA reads TGTGCCTGGAGTGTAGGACAAGGGGTGGATTCACCCCTCCACTTT. Its protein product is CAWSVGQGVDSPLHF. Full variable domain (outside the CDR3, taken from reference TRBV30 and TRBJ1-6): SQTIHQWPATLVQPVGSPLSLECTVEGTSNPNLYWYRQAAGRGLQLLFYSVGIGQISSEVPQNLSASRPQDRQFILSSKKLLLSDSGFYLCAWSVGQGVDSPLHFGNGTRLTVT.